These 26 T cell receptor beta chains were all obtained from the same sample, sequenced in a study of blood T cell repertoires in COVID-19. Here immunoSEQ multiplex PCR was the method, and the copy in TCRdb shows in-frame clones only, minus some. Here the sample spans 180,000 or so clones, 82% being singletons. Sequenced input: PBMCs or T cells enriched from blood (not recorded which). The receptors stem from a man in his fifties or sixties who had recovered from COVID-19.

The chain couples TRBV5-1 to TRBJ2-1; no clear D. The V and J ends lost 3 bases and 6 bases respectively, with 10 bases between them. The CDR3 consists of 13 residues. The germline gives CDR1 SGHRS, CDR2 YFSETQ. The CDR3 DNA is TGCGCCAGCAGCTCGAGCTTAGCCAATGAGCAGTTCTTC. It specifies CASSSSLANEQFF.

The J gene is TRBJ2-5, the V gene TRBV28, with D uncertain. V was pared by 4 bases and J by 1 base, with 13 bases between. The CDR3 runs 15 residues. Germline V gene lookup returns CDR1 MDHEN and CDR2 SYDVKM. In DNA, the CDR3 is TGTGCCAGCAGTTCTTTGACTGGCTTCCAAGAGACCCAGTACTTC. Its translation: CASSSLTGFQETQYF.

The chain joins TRBV7-9 to TRBJ1-1; D gene unclear. This CDR3 has 14 amino acids. Germline assignment: CDR1 SEHNR and CDR2 FQNEAQ (reference sequence). V lost 5 bases, J lost 0 bases, and 10 bases lay in between. DNA for the CDR3: TGTGCCAGCAGCCCCTGGCAGGTGAACACTGAAGCTTTCTTT. Amino acids: CASSPWQVNTEAFF.

The chain has TRBV11-1 and TRBJ1-1, with 11 bases that match TRBD1. Trimming removed 3 bases from V and 6 bases from J; junction bases left unmatched: 6. The CDR3 is 15 residues long. CDR1 and CDR2 from the germline V gene are SGHAT and FQDESV (reference sequence). CDR3 residues: CASSLGQGEVAEAFF. CDR3 DNA: TGTGCCAGCAGCTTGGGACAGGGGGAAGTCGCTGAAGCTTTCTTT.

This chain links TRBV7-9 with TRBJ2-2; D is undetermined. V was clipped by 3 bases and J by 4 bases, with 12 bases between them. Germline values: CDR1 SEHNR, CDR2 FQNEAQ (reference sequence). The CDR3 spans 15 residues. In DNA, the CDR3 is TGTGCCAGCAGCTTTAATTTTGGCGGCACCGGGGAGCTGTTTTTT. Translating it yields CASSFNFGGTGELFF.

V usage is TRBV5-1 and J usage is TRBJ1-1; TRBD1 agrees at 9 bases. Germline-derived CDR1 and CDR2 are SGHRS and YFSETQ. This CDR3 is built from 16 residues. With 3 bases clipped from V and 5 bases from J, the junction kept 11 bases outside the gene matches. The CDR3 coding sequence is TGCGCCAGCAGCTCCGAGGACAGGGGTTCGAGGACTGAAGCTTTCTTT. It encodes CASSSEDRGSRTEAFF.

Here the CDR3 DNA reads TGCAGTGCTAGTCGGACTAGCGCGGACGAGCAGTACTTC. As protein: CSASRTSADEQYF. The genes are TRBV20-1 and TRBJ2-7; 9 positions agree with TRBD2. The germline V gene has CDR1 DFQATT and CDR2 SNEGSKA (reference sequence). The CDR3 is 13 amino acids. The trim removed 3 bases at V and 5 bases at J, leaving 5 bases unmatched.

J is TRBJ2-2 and V is TRBV6-1; 8 bases are shared with TRBD1. Germline V lookup: CDR1 MNHNS, CDR2 SASEGT. The CDR3 has 16 amino acids. Germline trimming cut 4 bases from V and 1 base from J; bases unmatched to any gene: 5. The DNA of the CDR3 is TGTGCCAGCAGTGTCTCCGGGACAGGGAACACCGGGGAGCTGTTTTTT. Protein product: CASSVSGTGNTGELFF.

This clone was picked up a small number of times. The CDR3 is CASSESNGRTEAFF. CDR3 nucleotide sequence: TGCGCCAGCAGTGAGTCGAATGGGCGCACTGAAGCTTTCTTT. The gene calls are TRBV10-1 and TRBJ1-1; D call uncertain. CDR1 WNHNN and CDR2 SYGVQD come from the germline V gene (reference sequence). This CDR3 is 14 amino acids long. V lost 0 bases and J lost 4, with 9 bases in between.

J is TRBJ1-5 and V is TRBV20-1, with 7 bases identical to TRBD1. This CDR3 region has 15 residues. Germline assignment: CDR1 DFQATT and CDR2 SNEGSKA (reference sequence). J lost 5 bases, V lost 3 bases, and 10 bases had no gene match. CDR3 sequence: CSASRGQIDHQPQHF. CDR3 in DNA: TGCAGTGCTAGTAGGGGACAGATCGACCATCAGCCCCAGCATTTT.

The chain links TRBV28 to TRBJ2-1, with a tentative D call TRBD2 (6 bases). Germline loops: CDR1 MDHEN, CDR2 SYDVKM. This CDR3 has 16 amino acids. V gave up 2 bases and J gave up 6 bases, with 17 bases separating them. In DNA form, the CDR3 reads TGTGCCAGCAGTTTAATTTCCGGAGGGATCCTCAATGAGCAGTTCTTC. Translation gives CASSLISGGILNEQFF.

This sequence joins TRBV29-1 and TRBJ2-2; TRBD1 matches 8 bases. The CDR3 covers 16 residues. The germline CDR1 and CDR2 sequences are SQVTM and ANQGSEA. V was pared by 8 bases and J by 1 base, with 12 bases of the junction left unmatched. The CDR3 DNA reads TGCAGCAGATCTCCGGGACAGGAGATGAACACCGGGGAGCTGTTTTTT. Encoded protein: CSRSPGQEMNTGELFF.

This chain uses TRBV7-9 with TRBJ2-3, with TRBD2 matching 9 bases. Germline V gene sequence: CDR1 SEHNR, CDR2 FQNEAQ (reference sequence). The CDR3 sequence is 15 residues long. Trimming cost V 5 bases and J 4 bases; bases outside gene matches: 7. The CDR3 DNA reads TGTGCCAGCAGCAGACAAGCGGGGGGAGCAGATACGCAGTATTTT. As protein: CASSRQAGGADTQYF. Together with reference TRBV7-9 and TRBJ2-3, the CDR3 gives the full variable domain: DTGVSQNPRHKITKRGQNVTFRCDPISEHNRLYWYRQTLGQGPEFLTYFQNEAQLEKSRLLSDRFSAERPKGSFSTLEIQRTEQGDSAMYLCASSRQAGGADTQYFGPGTRLTVL.

This clone was seen ten or more times. Other nucleotide sequences from this sample produce the same CDR3. The CDR3 bases are TGCGCCAGCAGCCAAGTGAACAGATACGATAGCTCCTATAATTCACCCCTCCACTTT. Encoded protein: CASSQVNRYDSSYNSPLHF. V is TRBV4-1 and J is TRBJ1-6, with D unclear. The length of the CDR3 is 19 residues. Trimming shortened V by 1 base and J by 0 bases, and 16 bases separated the two germline ends. Germline lookup yields CDR1 MGHRA and CDR2 YSYEKL.

The V gene is TRBV28, the J gene TRBJ1-5; a possible D gene is TRBD1 (6 bases). Germline lookup yields CDR1 MDHEN and CDR2 SYDVKM. V shed 1 base and J shed 7 bases, with 14 bases lying between them. The CDR3 consists of 15 residues. The CDR3 sequence: CASSLSYRDRQPQHF. The CDR3 DNA is TGTGCCAGCAGTTTATCTTACAGGGATAGGCAGCCCCAGCATTTT.

This rearrangement joins TRBV15 to TRBJ2-1; D remains ambiguous. V lost 1 base and J lost 4, with 11 bases in between. Germline CDR1 and CDR2: LNHNV and YYDKDF (reference sequence). This CDR3 has 15 amino acids. This CDR3 reads CATSRVPGFYNEQFF. CDR3 nucleotide sequence: TGTGCCACCAGCAGAGTCCCCGGGTTTTACAATGAGCAGTTCTTC.

This sequence joins TRBV2 and TRBJ2-7, with TRBD1 matching over 9 bases. V was pared by 4 bases and J by 2 bases, with 3 bases of the junction left unmatched. Germline assignment: CDR1 SNHLY and CDR2 FYNNEI. The CDR3 consists of 14 residues. As DNA, the CDR3 is TGTGCCAGCAGTGCTAGGACAGGGGCCTACGAGCAGTACTTC. It specifies CASSARTGAYEQYF.

The V and J genes are TRBV5-4 and TRBJ2-5, with 7 positions matching TRBD2. The V and J ends lost 7 bases and 5 bases, in that order; junction bases with no gene match: 8. Looked up from germline, CDR1 is SGHNT and CDR2 is YYREEE (reference sequence). The CDR3 covers 13 residues. CDR3 coding DNA: TGTGCCAGCGCTCCGGTGGGAGGGGAGACCCAGTACTTC. The encoded protein is CASAPVGGETQYF.

This chain links TRBV5-4 with TRBJ2-5; 10 bases map to TRBD1. In germline, CDR1 is SGHNT, CDR2 YYREEE (reference sequence). This CDR3 contains 13 residues. V shed 4 bases, J shed 4 bases, and the junction held 1 base outside the gene matches. CDR3 amino acids: CASSRDRGETQYF. CDR3 sequence (DNA): TGTGCCAGCAGCCGGGACAGGGGAGAGACCCAGTACTTC.

This rearrangement joins TRBV15 to TRBJ2-7; 11 nucleotides align to TRBD1. V lost 4 bases and J lost 6; bases outside the gene matches: 2. CDR3 length: 13 amino acids. CDR1 and CDR2 from the germline V gene are LNHNV and YYDKDF (reference sequence). The DNA of the CDR3 is TGTGCCACCAGCACCGGGACAGGGGGCGAGCAGTACTTC. This codes for CATSTGTGGEQYF.

The rearrangement uses TRBV7-8 and TRBJ2-1; no clear D gene. The ends were cut back, 2 bases at V and 9 bases at J, with 17 bases in the middle. The CDR3 has 15 residues. Germline loops: CDR1 SGHVS, CDR2 FQNEAQ. The DNA for the CDR3 is TGTGCCAGCAGCTTACCCGTGCGGTCCAACGGTGAGCAGTTCTTC. Its translation: CASSLPVRSNGEQFF. The full variable domain, in which reference TRBV7-8 and TRBJ2-1 provide the parts outside the CDR3, is GAGVSQSPRYKVAKRGQDVALRCDPISGHVSLFWYQQALGQGPEFLTYFQNEAQLDKSGLPSDRFFAERPEGSVSTLKIQRTQQEDSAVYLCASSLPVRSNGEQFFGPGTRLTVL.

The chain carries TRBV2 and TRBJ2-5; the match to TRBD2 covers 7 bases. J gave up 3 bases and V 8 bases, and 12 bases lay outside the gene matches. CDR3 length equals 15 residues. Germline V gene sequence: CDR1 SNHLY, CDR2 FYNNEI. CDR3 nucleotide sequence: TGTGCCAGCCGGGAAACCAGCGGGGTTAAAGAGACCCAGTACTTC. This gives the protein CASRETSGVKETQYF.

The chain uses TRBV18 and TRBJ1-1, with TRBD1 matching over 8 bases. The J segment lost 3 bases and the V segment lost 10 bases, leaving 7 bases of the junction unmatched. The CDR3 spans 13 residues. In germline, CDR1 is KGHSH, CDR2 LQKENI. DNA of the CDR3: TGTGCCACCCAGGGGGCAGGGGACACTGAAGCTTTCTTT. It specifies CATQGAGDTEAFF.

The chain joins TRBV28 to TRBJ2-7, with 9 bases fitting TRBD1. The CDR3 extends over 13 amino acids. Germline CDR1 MDHEN, CDR2 SYDVKM. V lost 8 bases to trimming and J lost 5 bases; unmatched junction nucleotides: 7. Written as DNA, the CDR3 is TGTGCCAGCTTTTTAACAGGGGGCCACGAGCAGTACTTC. Translating gives CASFLTGGHEQYF.

The CDR3, as DNA: TGTGCCAGCAGAAAGGCGGGGCTGCAAAACACCGGGGAGCTGTTTTTT. Amino acid sequence: CASRKAGLQNTGELFF. V is TRBV27 and J is TRBJ2-2; possible D gene TRBD2, 6 bases. Trimming cost V 6 bases and J 2 bases, with 16 bases left between them. The CDR3 contains 16 residues. Germline lookup yields CDR1 MNHEY and CDR2 SMNVEV (reference sequence).

V usage is TRBV9 and J usage is TRBJ2-7; D is uncertain. The CDR3 length is 13 residues. V was trimmed by 0 bases and J by 4 bases, leaving 8 bases between them. The germline V gene has CDR1 SGDLS and CDR2 YYNGEE. The CDR3 region is CASSVDPGYEQYF. The CDR3 region has the DNA TGTGCCAGCAGCGTAGACCCGGGTTACGAGCAGTACTTC. The whole variable domain, remainder taken from reference TRBV9 and TRBJ2-7, is DSGVTQTPKHLITATGQRVTLRCSPRSGDLSVYWYQQSLDQGLQFLIQYYNGEERAKGNILERFSAQQFPDLHSELNLSSLELGDSALYFCASSVDPGYEQYFGPGTRLTVT.